What follows are 7 T cell receptor beta chains derived from one specimen sequenced in a study of blood T cell repertoires in COVID-19. TCRdb's copy holds only in-frame clones and misses some; the assay was immunoSEQ multiplex PCR. The table records around 150,000 clones, around nine tenths of them present only once. Sequenced sample: peripheral blood. These receptors were obtained from a woman aged 40 to 50 with acute or convalescent COVID-19.

The chain recombines TRBV7-9 with TRBJ2-7; TRBD2 matches 9 bases. The trim removed 4 bases at V and 5 bases at J, leaving 21 bases unmatched. Germline CDR1 SEHNR, CDR2 FQNEAQ (reference sequence). CDR3 length: 19 residues. The CDR3 here is CASSSRGFVGAGGSHEQYF. In nucleotides, the CDR3 is TGTGCCAGCAGCTCTAGAGGTTTCGTCGGAGCGGGAGGTTCGCACGAGCAGTACTTC.

The chain couples TRBV19 to TRBJ1-1; D not resolved. There are 13 residues in the CDR3. Trimming left V 4 bases short and J 0 bases short, with 6 bases between. From germline, CDR1 is LNHDA and CDR2 SQIVND (reference sequence). CDR3 sequence: CASSSQMNTEAFF. The CDR3 coding sequence is TGTGCCAGTAGTAGTCAAATGAACACTGAAGCTTTCTTT.

The chain is built from TRBV28 and TRBJ1-2, with D possibly TRBD1 on 5 matching bases. V was shortened by 4 bases and J by 9 bases, with 15 bases between the two germline ends. The CDR3 spans 13 residues. Per the germline V gene, CDR1 is MDHEN and CDR2 is SYDVKM. The DNA of the CDR3 is TGTGCCAGCAGTTCCGACAGCCCCGGCAGCTACACCTTC. Its protein is CASSSDSPGSYTF.

The rearrangement joins TRBV19 to TRBJ2-3; a possible D gene is TRBD2 (6 bases). V was shortened by 4 bases and J by 2 bases, with 25 bases between the two germline ends. Germline CDR1 reads LNHDA; CDR2 reads SQIVND (reference sequence). This CDR3 contains 19 residues. In nucleotides, the CDR3 is TGTGCCAGTAGTAGCGAGAGGCCCTCAGCGGGCCAACTCACAGATACGCAGTATTTT. This encodes CASSSERPSAGQLTDTQYF. The full variable domain, in which reference TRBV19 and TRBJ2-3 provide the parts outside the CDR3, is DGGITQSPKYLFRKEGQNVTLSCEQNLNHDAMYWYRQDPGQGLRLIYYSQIVNDFQKGDIAEGYSVSREKKESFPLTVTSAQKNPTAFYLCASSSERPSAGQLTDTQYFGPGTRLTVL.

In DNA, the CDR3 is TGTGCCAGCAGCCCCCATAACTATGGCTACACCTTC. Translating gives CASSPHNYGYTF. The J gene is TRBJ1-2, the V gene TRBV9; D is unresolved. The CDR3 is 12 residues long. Germline CDR1 SGDLS, CDR2 YYNGEE. V gave up 4 bases and J gave up 1 base, with 5 bases separating them. Full variable domain (remainder filled in from reference TRBV9 and TRBJ1-2): DSGVTQTPKHLITATGQRVTLRCSPRSGDLSVYWYQQSLDQGLQFLIQYYNGEERAKGNILERFSAQQFPDLHSELNLSSLELGDSALYFCASSPHNYGYTFGSGTRLTVV.

The V call is TRBV4-3, the J call TRBJ2-1; D remains unclear. Trimming removed 1 base at V and 3 bases at J, with 10 bases between. CDR1 is LGHNA and CDR2 is YSLEER in the germline V gene. The CDR3 is 15 residues long. The CDR3 reads CASSQGDFGYNEQFF. The DNA of the CDR3 is TGCGCCAGCAGCCAAGGTGACTTCGGCTACAATGAGCAGTTCTTC.

The genes are TRBV7-9 and TRBJ1-1, with D uncertain. Germline values: CDR1 SEHNR, CDR2 FQNEAQ (reference sequence). V shed 5 bases and J shed 1 base, with 8 bases lying between them. The CDR3 is made up of 13 amino acids. CDR3 region: CASSSRQNTEAFF. The CDR3 DNA sequence: TGTGCCAGCAGCAGCAGACAGAACACTGAAGCTTTCTTT.